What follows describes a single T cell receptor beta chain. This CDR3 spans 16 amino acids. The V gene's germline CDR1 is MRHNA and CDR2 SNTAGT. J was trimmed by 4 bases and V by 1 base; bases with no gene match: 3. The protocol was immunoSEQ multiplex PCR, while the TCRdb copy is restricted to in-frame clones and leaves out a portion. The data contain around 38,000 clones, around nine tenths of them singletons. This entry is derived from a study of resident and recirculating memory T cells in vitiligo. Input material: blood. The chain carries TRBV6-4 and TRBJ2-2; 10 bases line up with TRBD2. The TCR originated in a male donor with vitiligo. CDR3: CASSDLASGGTGELFF. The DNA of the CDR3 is TGTGCCAGCAGTGACTTGGCTAGCGGGGGCACCGGGGAGCTGTTTTTT.